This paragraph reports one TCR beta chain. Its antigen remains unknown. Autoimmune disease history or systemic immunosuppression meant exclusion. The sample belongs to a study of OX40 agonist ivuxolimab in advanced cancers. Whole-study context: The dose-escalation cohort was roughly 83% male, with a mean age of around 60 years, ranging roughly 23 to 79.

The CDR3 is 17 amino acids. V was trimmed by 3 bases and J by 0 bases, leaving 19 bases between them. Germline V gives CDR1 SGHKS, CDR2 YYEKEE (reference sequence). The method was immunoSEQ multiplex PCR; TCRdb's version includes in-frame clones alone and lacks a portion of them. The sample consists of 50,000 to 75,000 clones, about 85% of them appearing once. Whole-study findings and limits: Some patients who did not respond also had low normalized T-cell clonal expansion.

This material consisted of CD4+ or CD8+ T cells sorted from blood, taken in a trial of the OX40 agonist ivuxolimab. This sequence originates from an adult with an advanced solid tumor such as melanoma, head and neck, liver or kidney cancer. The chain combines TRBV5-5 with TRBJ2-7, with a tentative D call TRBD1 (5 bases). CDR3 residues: CASSSAPTGMGSYEQYF. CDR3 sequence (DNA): TGTGCCAGCAGCTCCGCACCAACAGGTATGGGCTCCTACGAGCAGTACTTC.